Below are 9 T cell receptor beta chains sequenced from a single sample in a study of blood T cells in healthy people across ages. A second PCR, run for roughly 7 to 11 cycles, used a sample-barcoded 5' primer plus a J-beta primer mix. Each CDR3 protein gets one entry after TCRdb re-called the 5' RACE reads with MiXCR. The repertoire holds roughly 2 million distinct CDR3 sequences, just under 50% seen once, with around 2.1% in the top ten. The sequencing sample was made of blood. Receptors were obtained from a woman aged 40 to 55 in good health.

This clonotype was picked up a small number of times. This chain uses TRBV4-3 with TRBJ2-3; 10 bases align to TRBD2. The germline CDR1 and CDR2 sequences are LGHNA and YSLEER. The CDR3 has 16 amino acids. J was trimmed by 6 bases and V by 2 bases; bases with no gene match: 8. The CDR3 spells CASSQMILAGYDTQYF. For the CDR3, the DNA is TGCGCCAGCAGCCAAATGATACTAGCGGGGTACGATACGCAGTATTTT.

The chain couples TRBV4-3 to TRBJ1-4; no definite D call. The CDR3 contains 14 residues. Trimming stripped 1 base from V and 5 bases from J, with 8 bases between. The germline gives CDR1 LGHNA, CDR2 YSLEER. The CDR3 nucleotides read TGCGCCAGCAGCCAAGCTGGATTAAATGAAAAACTGTTTTTT. Translated, it gives CASSQAGLNEKLFF.

The chain has TRBV6-2 or TRBV6-3 and TRBJ1-2; 9 nucleotides align to TRBD1. The CDR3 runs to 16 residues. Germline trimming cut 3 bases from V and 6 bases from J; bases unmatched to any gene: 11. From germline, CDR1 is MNHEY and CDR2 SVGEGT. CDR3 bases: TGTGCCAGCAGTTATGATGAACCGGGACAGGGACATGGCTACACCTTC. It specifies CASSYDEPGQGHGYTF.

The V and J genes are TRBV24-1 and TRBJ2-4; TRBD1 matches 11 bases. V dropped 5 bases and J dropped 7; count of bases not matched to a gene: 6. The CDR3 contains 15 residues. The germline CDR1 and CDR2 sequences are KGHDR and SFDVKD. Written as DNA, the CDR3 is TGTGCCACCAGTGCAGGACAGGGGGCGTCCAACATTCAGTACTTC. Translating it yields CATSAGQGASNIQYF.

The genes are TRBV20-1 and TRBJ1-2; TRBD1 matches at 10 bases. Germline-derived CDR1 and CDR2 are DFQATT and SNEGSKA (reference sequence). V shed 5 bases, J shed 5 bases, and the junction held 5 bases outside the gene matches. CDR3 length equals 13 residues. CDR3 loop: CSAEPGQGYGYTF. CDR3 DNA sequence: TGCAGTGCTGAACCGGGACAGGGGTATGGCTACACCTTC.

The V and J genes are TRBV20-1 and TRBJ2-2; 8 bases are a match to TRBD2. CDR3 length: 17 residues. Unmatched junction bases numbered 13, after V lost 3 bases and J lost 4 bases. Germline V CDR1 and CDR2: DFQATT, SNEGSKA (reference sequence). CDR3 amino acids: CSARPRLRGGPTGELFF. The CDR3 DNA reads TGCAGTGCTAGGCCGCGTCTTCGGGGGGGCCCCACCGGGGAGCTGTTTTTT.

A few counts support this clonotype. This chain connects TRBV6-5 to TRBJ2-6, with 7 bases identical to TRBD1. Per germline, CDR1 MNHEY and CDR2 SVGAGI. V lost 2 bases and J lost 4; bases outside the gene matches: 5. The CDR3 contains 16 residues. CDR3 nucleotides: TGTGCCAGCAGTTACCTACAGGGGCAGGGGGCCAACGTCCTGACTTTC. As protein: CASSYLQGQGANVLTF.

This chain uses TRBV11-1 with TRBJ2-1, with 10 positions matching TRBD2. Germline trimming cut 3 bases from V and 7 bases from J; bases unmatched to any gene: 3. Germline CDR1 is SGHAT and CDR2 is FQDESV (reference sequence). CDR3 length: 14 residues. CDR3 nucleotide sequence: TGTGCCAGCAGCTTGGGACTAGCGTGGAATGAGCAGTTCTTC. Protein sequence: CASSLGLAWNEQFF.

This clonotype was detected only a few times. The chain carries TRBV13 and TRBJ2-3, with TRBD1 matching over 8 bases. This CDR3 comprises 16 residues. Germline V gene sequence: CDR1 PRHDT, CDR2 FYEKMQ (reference sequence). The trim removed 5 bases at V and 4 bases at J, leaving 11 bases unmatched. In nucleotides, the CDR3 is TGTGCCAGCAGCCCACCAGGGACAGGCCTTTCAGATACGCAGTATTTT. Encoded protein: CASSPPGTGLSDTQYF.